Each of the 23 T cell receptor beta chains below was sequenced from the same sample in a study of cytomegalovirus exposure and HLA in healthy donors. Researchers ran the PCR with 60 Vbeta and 13 Jbeta primers. Only in-frame clones appear in the TCRdb table, and some are missing; sequencing was by immunoSEQ multiplex PCR. Its table lists about 140,000 clones. The sequenced sample consisted of PBMCs. Receptors were obtained from a man in his forties in good health and CMV-seronegative.

The rearrangement joins TRBV6-5 to TRBJ2-5, with 10 bases fitting TRBD2. The last part of the DNA fits TRBJ2-7 better; the J call may be wrong. Germline V gives CDR1 MNHEY, CDR2 SVGAGI. The length of the CDR3 is 15 residues. The DNA for the CDR3 is TGTGCCAGCAGCCAACCTGGGACTAGCGATTCCGAGCAGTACTTC. This codes for CASSQPGTSDSEQYF.

The CDR3 coding sequence is TGTGCCAGCAGTTTATCAGGGGGGCTAAATTCACCCCTCCACTTT. This encodes CASSLSGGLNSPLHF. This sequence joins TRBV6-6 and TRBJ1-6; 7 bases match TRBD1. J gave up 7 bases and V 4 bases, and 7 bases lay outside the gene matches. CDR1 MNHNY and CDR2 SVGAGI come from the germline V gene (reference sequence). This CDR3 has 15 amino acids.

The CDR3, as DNA: TGTGCCAGCACCTTGTATGGCCAGGGTAACAATGAGCAGTTCTTC. It yields the protein CASTLYGQGNNEQFF. The chain is built from TRBV27 and TRBJ2-1, with D possibly being TRBD1 (5 bases). Trimming stripped 7 bases from V and 5 bases from J, with 18 bases between. This CDR3 contains 15 residues. The germline CDR1 and CDR2 sequences are MNHEY and SMNVEV (reference sequence).

The chain combines TRBV5-1 with TRBJ2-2, with D possibly being TRBD1 (5 bases). V was clipped by 1 base and J by 0 bases, with 7 bases between them. The CDR3 is 15 residues long. Per the germline V gene, CDR1 is SGHRS and CDR2 is YFSETQ. CDR3 nucleotides: TGCGCCAGCAGCTTGTACAGGTCGAACACCGGGGAGCTGTTTTTT. Translated, it gives CASSLYRSNTGELFF.

This sequence joins TRBV7-9 and TRBJ2-5; a weak D match, TRBD2 (5 bases). The better agreement between TRBJ2-7 and the DNA end casts doubt on the J call. This CDR3 is built from 13 residues. Looked up from germline, CDR1 is SEHNR and CDR2 is FQNEAQ (reference sequence). CDR3 protein: CASSVAGEHEQYF. CDR3 sequence (DNA): TGTGCCAGCAGCGTCGCCGGGGAACACGAGCAGTACTTC.

With respect to this clone: The same CDR3 also results from other DNA sequences found in this sample. This chain connects TRBV28 to TRBJ2-2; 8 nucleotides agree with TRBD1. V lost 6 bases, J lost 2 bases, and 5 bases stayed unmatched. The length of the CDR3 is 15 residues. Germline CDR1 is MDHEN and CDR2 is SYDVKM. The DNA of the CDR3 is TGTGCCAGCAGCTCCGGACAGGGAAACACCGGGGAGCTGTTTTTT. It encodes CASSSGQGNTGELFF.

The chain links TRBV4-2 to TRBJ2-7; D not certain. CDR3 length: 13 amino acids. Germline V gene sequence: CDR1 LGHNA, CDR2 YNFKEQ. V was shortened by 1 base and J by 5 bases, with 9 bases between the two germline ends. CDR3 region: CASSQGRSHEQYF. CDR3 DNA: TGTGCCAGCAGCCAAGGACGTAGCCACGAGCAGTACTTC.

The chain is built from TRBV7-2 and TRBJ2-1, with TRBD2 identical over 7 bases. With V trimmed by 2 bases and J by 8 bases, 9 bases remained unmatched. The CDR3 runs to 15 residues. Germline loops: CDR1 SGHTA, CDR2 FQGNSA. In nucleotides, the CDR3 is TGTGCCAGCAGCTTAATAGGACTAGGGTTATATGAGCAGTTCTTC. Translation gives CASSLIGLGLYEQFF.

The chain uses TRBV15 and TRBJ1-6; 7 positions match TRBD1. The germline V gene encodes CDR1 LNHNV and CDR2 YYDKDF (reference sequence). The CDR3 contains 15 residues. V dropped 0 bases and J dropped 7; count of bases not matched to a gene: 3. This CDR3 reads CATSREGQTNSPLHF. As DNA, the CDR3 is TGTGCCACCAGCAGAGAGGGACAGACGAATTCACCCCTCCACTTT.

The V call is TRBV14, the J call TRBJ1-2; D ambiguous. This CDR3 has 12 amino acids. CDR1 and CDR2 from the germline V gene are SGHDN and FVKESK. The V end was cut by 3 bases, the J end by 4 bases, with 6 bases between. CDR3 in DNA: TGTGCCAGCAGCCAGAGAAGCTATGGCTACACCTTC. This codes for CASSQRSYGYTF.

The chain is built from TRBV5-1 and TRBJ1-1; D unclear. V was shortened by 4 bases and J by 2 bases, with 21 bases between the two germline ends. Germline CDR1 reads SGHRS; CDR2 reads YFSETQ. The CDR3 is made up of 17 amino acids. This CDR3 reads CASSPTANLNLNTEAFF. DNA for the CDR3: TGCGCCAGCAGCCCTACAGCAAACCTCAATCTAAACACTGAAGCTTTCTTT.

The rearrangement uses TRBV6-5 and TRBJ2-1, with D maybe TRBD1 (5 bases). V lost 6 bases and J 8 bases, leaving 11 bases between the germline ends. This CDR3 is 12 amino acids long. Germline V gene data show CDR1 as MNHEY and CDR2 as SVGAGI. As DNA, the CDR3 is TGTGCCAGCAGGCAACAAGGGGATGAGCAGTTCTTC. Encoded protein: CASRQQGDEQFF.

V gene TRBV10-3 combines with J gene TRBJ2-7, with a possible D match to TRBD1 (6 bases). Trimming cost V 4 bases and J 4 bases, with 11 bases left between them. The CDR3 loop spans 13 amino acids. The germline V gene has CDR1 ENHRY and CDR2 SYGVKD. Written as DNA, the CDR3 is TGTGCCATCAGTGTGGGGACAAAATACGAGCAGTACTTC. It encodes CAISVGTKYEQYF.

The chain recombines TRBV5-1 with TRBJ1-1; 9 bases agree with TRBD1. The CDR3 runs 16 residues. The V gene end was trimmed by 0 bases and the J gene end by 0 bases; junction bases not matched to a gene: 3. Germline V gives CDR1 SGHRS, CDR2 YFSETQ. The CDR3 reads CASSLGGQGLNTEAFF. The CDR3 nucleotides are TGCGCCAGCAGCTTGGGGGGACAGGGCCTGAACACTGAAGCTTTCTTT.

This chain links TRBV7-2 with TRBJ2-3; D is unclear. The CDR3 length is 14 residues. V was shortened by 10 bases and J by 0 bases, with 14 bases between the two germline ends. Germline-derived CDR1 and CDR2 are SGHTA and FQGNSA. DNA of the CDR3: TGTGCCACCTCAAGCGCGACTAGCACAGATACGCAGTATTTT. It encodes CATSSATSTDTQYF. The whole variable domain, filled in from reference TRBV7-2 and TRBJ2-3, reads GAGVSQSPSNKVTEKGKDVELRCDPISGHTALYWYRQSLGQGLEFLIYFQGNSAPDKSGLPSDRFSAERTGGSVSTLTIQRTQQEDSAVYLCATSSATSTDTQYFGPGTRLTVL.

V usage is TRBV29-1 and J usage is TRBJ1-1; possibly TRBD1 for D (5 bases). The CDR3 runs to 13 residues. V lost 7 bases and J lost 4, with 16 bases in between. Looked up from germline, CDR1 is SQVTM and CDR2 is ANQGSEA. The CDR3 DNA follows: TGCAGCGCCGATTGGGGGGGGACCACTGAAGCTTTCTTT. Encoded protein: CSADWGGTTEAFF.

V gene TRBV4-3 combines with J gene TRBJ2-2, with TRBD2 identical over 11 bases. V dropped 1 base and J dropped 9; count of bases not matched to a gene: 4. Looked up from germline, CDR1 is LGHNA and CDR2 is YSLEER. The CDR3 consists of 15 residues. Written as DNA, the CDR3 is TGCGCCAGCAGCCAAGTAGCGGGGGGGCCCAGGGAGCTGTTTTTT. Translating gives CASSQVAGGPRELFF.

This chain connects TRBV7-2 to TRBJ2-3; D is uncertain. CDR3 length equals 12 residues. V was clipped by 5 bases and J by 8 bases, with 11 bases between them. Germline CDR1 and CDR2: SGHTA and FQGNSA. The CDR3 loop reads CASSPTSFTQYF. The CDR3 DNA follows: TGTGCCAGCAGCCCGACATCCTTTACGCAGTATTTT.

CDR3 region: CASSLGRTATTSGANVLTF. As DNA, the CDR3 is TGTGCCAGCAGCCTGGGACGGACAGCCACCACCTCTGGGGCCAACGTCCTGACTTTC. The chain has TRBV14 and TRBJ2-6, with D perhaps matching TRBD1 (6 bases). CDR3 length equals 19 residues. From germline, CDR1 is SGHDN and CDR2 FVKESK. V shed 4 bases and J shed 0 bases, with 19 bases lying between them.

V usage is TRBV14 and J usage is TRBJ2-7, with a possible D match to TRBD2 (5 bases). V lost 4 bases and J 4 bases, leaving 11 bases between the germline ends. Germline loops: CDR1 SGHDN, CDR2 FVKESK. CDR3 length equals 13 residues. CDR3 DNA: TGTGCCAGCAGCCGGACGGGAATTTACGAGCAGTACTTC. Translating it yields CASSRTGIYEQYF.

The rearrangement joins TRBV7-8 to TRBJ1-1; TRBD1 matches 8 bases. The germline V gene has CDR1 SGHVS and CDR2 FQNEAQ. V shed 4 bases and J 5 bases; nucleotides not matched to a gene: 12. This CDR3 has 16 amino acids. This CDR3 reads CASSYTVRGRRTEAFF. Written as DNA, the CDR3 is TGTGCCAGCAGCTATACCGTCAGGGGGCGTAGGACTGAAGCTTTCTTT.

V usage is TRBV29-1 and J usage is TRBJ1-1; 8 bases are shared with TRBD1. Germline loops: CDR1 SQVTM, CDR2 ANQGSEA. The CDR3 loop spans 16 amino acids. Trimming at V came to 5 bases and at J to 1 base, leaving 12 bases not matched to a gene. This CDR3 reads CSVRRAGGAGNTEAFF. The CDR3 coding sequence is TGCAGCGTTCGGAGGGCAGGGGGCGCAGGGAACACTGAAGCTTTCTTT.

The J gene is TRBJ1-5, the V gene TRBV6-1; D call uncertain. With 3 bases removed from V and 0 bases from J, the gap between germline ends came to 6 bases. CDR3 length: 14 amino acids. CDR1 and CDR2 (germline): MNHNS, SASEGT. The CDR3 protein is CASSDAVSNQPQHF. The DNA for the CDR3 is TGTGCCAGCAGTGACGCGGTTAGCAATCAGCCCCAGCATTTT.